This section outlines one T cell receptor beta chain sequence together with its context. TCRdb's copy holds only in-frame clones and misses some; the assay was immunoSEQ multiplex PCR. The data show 200,000 to 300,000 clones, around 86% seen once. This sample was taken from a study of blood T cell repertoires in COVID-19. Trimming cost V 0 bases and J 4 bases, with 14 bases left between them. Germline CDR1 reads SGHRS; CDR2 reads YFSETQ. This CDR3 has 16 residues. J is TRBJ2-1 and V is TRBV5-1; possible D gene TRBD2, 6 bases. This TCR derives from a young woman who had recovered from COVID-19. Specimen: PBMCs or T cells enriched from blood (not recorded which). CDR3 in amino acids: CASSLERTTQYNEQFF. CDR3 DNA: TGCGCCAGCAGCTTGGAACGGACTACCCAATACAATGAGCAGTTCTTC.